This T cell receptor (beta chain) was profiled in a study of blood T cell repertoires in COVID-19. This table comes from immunoSEQ multiplex PCR, and its TCRdb copy is limited to in-frame clones, with some not included. The table records about 200,000 clones, around nine tenths of them present only once. The V end lost 4 bases, the J end lost 2 bases, and 8 bases lay between the germline ends. Germline CDR1 MDHEN, CDR2 SYDVKM. The CDR3 has 13 amino acids. The sequence was collected from a man in his fifties or sixties who had recovered from COVID-19. Specimen: peripheral blood. The rearrangement links TRBV28 to TRBJ1-2; tentatively, D is TRBD1 (6 bases). The DNA of the CDR3 is TGTGCCAGCAGTTCCGACAGGAACTATGGCTACACCTTC. Its protein product is CASSSDRNYGYTF.